Shown below are 5 T cell receptor beta chains from a single sample sequenced in a study of pediatric ulcerative colitis. Assay used: immunoSEQ multiplex PCR; TCRdb lists only in-frame clones, some missing. The data contain tens of thousands of clones, approximately 82% of them singletons. The sequenced material came from blood. These receptors were obtained from a boy younger than 18 with severe ulcerative colitis.

The V call is TRBV30, the J call TRBJ1-1, with D tentatively TRBD1 (6 bases). This CDR3 has 14 amino acids. Trimming took off 3 bases at V and 0 bases at J, with 11 bases between the two ends. The germline V gene has CDR1 GTSNPN and CDR2 SVGIG (reference sequence). The CDR3 here is CAWSPKGVNTEAFF. In DNA, the CDR3 is TGTGCCTGGAGCCCCAAGGGGGTGAACACTGAAGCTTTCTTT. Variable domain in full (rest from reference TRBV30 and TRBJ1-1): SQTIHQWPATLVQPVGSPLSLECTVEGTSNPNLYWYRQAAGRGLQLLFYSVGIGQISSEVPQNLSASRPQDRQFILSSKKLLLSDSGFYLCAWSPKGVNTEAFFGQGTRLTVV.

In the case of this clone: The sample contains more than one DNA sequence encoding this CDR3. This sequence joins TRBV19 and TRBJ1-1; D remains unclear. This CDR3 is built from 13 residues. The germline CDR1 and CDR2 sequences are LNHDA and SQIVND (reference sequence). V lost 1 base and J lost 1, with 4 bases in between. CDR3 sequence: CASSIGGNTEAFF. CDR3 nucleotide sequence: TGTGCCAGTAGTATAGGAGGGAACACTGAAGCTTTCTTT.

The chain couples TRBV19 to TRBJ1-1; D is perhaps TRBD1 (6 bases). This CDR3 has 15 residues. Trimming took off 4 bases at V and 5 bases at J, with 17 bases between the two ends. Germline V lookup: CDR1 LNHDA, CDR2 SQIVND (reference sequence). DNA of the CDR3: TGTGCCAGTAGTAGGTTGGGGGCCGGAAGGACTGAAGCTTTCTTT. Its translation: CASSRLGAGRTEAFF.

This rearrangement joins TRBV23-1 to TRBJ2-4, with no clear D. TRBV23-1 is sorted into the ORF group, with uncertain function. CDR3 length: 16 residues. Trimming cost V 1 base and J 7 bases, with 17 bases left between them. The CDR3 DNA reads TGCGCCAGCAGTCAATGGACCGAGGCAAAAGGGAACATTCAGTACTTC. Translation: CASSQWTEAKGNIQYF.

This rearrangement joins TRBV5-5 to TRBJ1-2, with D perhaps matching TRBD1 (6 bases). V dropped 0 bases and J dropped 6 bases, with 12 bases sitting between them. The CDR3 covers 14 residues. CDR1 is SGHKS and CDR2 is YYEKEE in the germline V gene (reference sequence). CDR3 coding DNA: TGTGCCAGCAGCTTGGACAGGGCAAGGGATGGCTACACCTTC. It specifies CASSLDRARDGYTF.